Listed below are T cell receptor beta chains from one sample, sequenced in a study of OX40 agonist ivuxolimab in advanced cancers. Using immunoSEQ multiplex PCR, the repertoire was profiled, and TCRdb retains in-frame clones only, with some absent. The sample lists tens of thousands of clones; around 89% were seen once. The sample was CD4+ or CD8+ T cells sorted from blood, taken in a trial of the OX40 agonist ivuxolimab. The receptors originated from an adult with an advanced solid tumor such as melanoma, head and neck, liver or kidney cancer. Both conserved end residues are part of each CDR3. The D gene is left open where the match is weak. Not every row has a clone size; where given, it reads once, few, many or a size class.

v_call: TRBV4-3; clone_size: NA; d_call: NA; j_call: TRBJ2-7; cdr3_nt: TGCGCCAGCAGCCAAGATCAATGGCAGAACTACGAGCAGTACTTC; cdr3_aa: CASSQDQWQNYEQYF
v_call: TRBV19; clone_size: NA; d_call: NA; j_call: TRBJ1-5; cdr3_nt: TGTGCCAGTAAATCAGCCCGGGACAGCAATCAGCCCCAGCATTTT; cdr3_aa: CASKSARDSNQPQHF
v_call: TRBV4-1; clone_size: NA; d_call: NA; j_call: TRBJ2-3; cdr3_nt: TGCGCCAGCAGCCCCTTAGCGGCGGAAGGGACGCAGTATTTT; cdr3_aa: CASSPLAAEGTQYF
v_call: TRBV4-3; clone_size: NA; d_call: TRBD2; j_call: TRBJ2-2; cdr3_nt: TGCGCCAGCAGCCCCTGGACTAGCGGGGGCACCGGGGAGCTGTTTTTT; cdr3_aa: CASSPWTSGGTGELFF
v_call: TRBV19; clone_size: NA; d_call: NA; j_call: TRBJ2-2; cdr3_nt: TGTGCCAGTAGTAACGGGATTGGCGGGGAGCTGTTTTTT; cdr3_aa: CASSNGIGGELFF
v_call: TRBV4-3; clone_size: NA; d_call: TRBD1; j_call: TRBJ1-2; cdr3_nt: TGCGCCAGCAGCCAAGAAACCGGGACAGGATACTATGGCTACACCTTC; cdr3_aa: CASSQETGTGYYGYTF
v_call: TRBV28; clone_size: NA; d_call: NA; j_call: TRBJ2-2; cdr3_nt: TGTGCCAGCAGTGCGTTTACGAACACCGGGGAGCTGTTTTTT; cdr3_aa: CASSAFTNTGELFF
v_call: TRBV5-1; clone_size: NA; d_call: TRBD1; j_call: TRBJ2-5; cdr3_nt: TGCGCCAGCAGCCATGACAGGGGCGGGGAGACCCAGTACTTC; cdr3_aa: CASSHDRGGETQYF
v_call: TRBV5-6; clone_size: once; d_call: NA; j_call: TRBJ1-2; cdr3_nt: TGTGCCACCTCCAGACAGGACCTCTATGGCTACACCTTC; cdr3_aa: CATSRQDLYGYTF
v_call: TRBV9; clone_size: once; d_call: NA; j_call: TRBJ1-1; cdr3_nt: TGTGCCAGCAGCGTCTGGGGGAACACTGAAGCTTTCTTT; cdr3_aa: CASSVWGNTEAFF
v_call: TRBV16; clone_size: NA; d_call: TRBD2; j_call: TRBJ2-5; cdr3_nt: TGTGCCAGCAGTTCCATAGCGGGGGCCAAACAAGAGACCCAGTACTTC; cdr3_aa: CASSSIAGAKQETQYF
v_call: TRBV18; clone_size: NA; d_call: NA; j_call: TRBJ2-1; cdr3_nt: TGTGCCAGCTCCGTCGCGGACGACAGGTCGGTCGGGAGTAATGAGCAGTTCTTC; cdr3_aa: CASSVADDRSVGSNEQFF
v_call: TRBV10-3; clone_size: NA; d_call: NA; j_call: TRBJ2-7; cdr3_nt: TGTGCCACAATGGAGGGCACCAACGAGCAGTACTTC; cdr3_aa: CATMEGTNEQYF
v_call: TRBV28; clone_size: NA; d_call: NA; j_call: TRBJ2-7; cdr3_nt: TGTGCCAGCAGTTCTATCCTATCAGGGCCGCTCGGGCAGGACGCCTACGAGCAGTACTTC; cdr3_aa: CASSSILSGPLGQDAYEQYF
v_call: TRBV11-2; clone_size: NA; d_call: NA; j_call: TRBJ2-1; cdr3_nt: TGTGCCAGCATCAAGAGGTCTAGATCTTCTGAGCAGTTCTTC; cdr3_aa: CASIKRSRSSEQFF
v_call: TRBV29-1; clone_size: NA; d_call: TRBD2; j_call: TRBJ2-1; cdr3_nt: TGCAGCGTTTTACGGCGGGAGGGCAATGAGCAGTTCTTC; cdr3_aa: CSVLRREGNEQFF
v_call: TRBV21-1; clone_size: NA; d_call: NA; j_call: TRBJ2-3; cdr3_nt: TGTGCCAGCAGCCCAGGAGGGGGGATTAGCACAGATACGCAGTATTTT; cdr3_aa: CASSPGGGISTDTQYF
v_call: TRBV7-9; clone_size: NA; d_call: NA; j_call: TRBJ2-3; cdr3_nt: TGTGCCAGCAGCTTAATCCAGGGACAAGATACGCAGTATTTT; cdr3_aa: CASSLIQGQDTQYF
v_call: TRBV19; clone_size: once; d_call: NA; j_call: TRBJ2-2; cdr3_nt: TGTGCCAGTAGCCCTATTTCGACGAACGGGGAGCTGTTTTTT; cdr3_aa: CASSPISTNGELFF
v_call: TRBV5-4; clone_size: NA; d_call: NA; j_call: TRBJ2-2; cdr3_nt: TGTGCCAGCAGCGGGGGTAAGTGGGAGCTGTTTTTT; cdr3_aa: CASSGGKWELFF
v_call: TRBV7-9; clone_size: once; d_call: NA; j_call: TRBJ2-1; cdr3_nt: TGTGCCAGCAGCTTTCTCCAAAACAATGAGCAGTTCTTC; cdr3_aa: CASSFLQNNEQFF
v_call: TRBV5-6; clone_size: NA; d_call: NA; j_call: TRBJ2-1; cdr3_nt: TGTGCCAGCAGCTTGGCCGGCGGACTCTCCTACAATGAGCAGTTCTTC; cdr3_aa: CASSLAGGLSYNEQFF
v_call: TRBV21-1; clone_size: NA; d_call: NA; j_call: TRBJ2-1; cdr3_nt: TGTGCCAGCAGCAAAAGACAGCCTTACAATGAGCAGTTCTTC; cdr3_aa: CASSKRQPYNEQFF
v_call: TRBV27; clone_size: NA; d_call: TRBD1; j_call: TRBJ2-7; cdr3_nt: TGTGCCAGCAGCAACCCCCGGATAGGGGGCGAAGAGCAGTACTTC; cdr3_aa: CASSNPRIGGEEQYF
v_call: TRBV4-3; clone_size: NA; d_call: NA; j_call: TRBJ2-1; cdr3_nt: TGCGCCAGCAGCCAAGATCCGGGGTGGGTGGCGGGGAATGAGCAGTTCTTC; cdr3_aa: CASSQDPGWVAGNEQFF
v_call: TRBV7-9; clone_size: NA; d_call: NA; j_call: TRBJ2-3; cdr3_nt: TGTGCCAGCAGCTTACCCGGGGCAAGCACAGATACGCAGTATTTT; cdr3_aa: CASSLPGASTDTQYF